One and the same sample provided the 29 T cell receptor beta chains below, sequenced in a study of T cells in Graves' hyperthyroidism and ophthalmopathy. RNA transcripts were the template for amplifying TCR beta CDR3 regions. Initially, a first-round RT-PCR of the TCR CDR3 employed the HTBI primer set. One entry per CDR3 protein, called by TCRdb with MiXCR from the multiplex PCR reads. Here the sample spans approximately 600,000 distinct CDR3 sequences, less than 25% being singletons. The specimen sequenced was blood. Receptors were obtained from a man aged 25 to 40 with Graves' ophthalmopathy.

In nucleotides, the CDR3 is TGCAGTGCTTATAGGGACTCAGGCTACAATGAGCAGTTCTTC. This encodes CSAYRDSGYNEQFF. The rearrangement links TRBV20-1 to TRBJ2-1; tentative D call: TRBD2 (6 bases). The CDR3 loop spans 14 amino acids. Germline CDR1 is DFQATT and CDR2 is SNEGSKA (reference sequence). V gave up 5 bases and J gave up 3 bases, with 14 bases separating them.

This clonotype was counted many times. The V call is TRBV28, the J call TRBJ2-7; no firm D call. V lost 6 bases, J lost 5 bases, and 11 bases lay in between. Germline V gene lookup returns CDR1 MDHEN and CDR2 SYDVKM. CDR3 length: 12 residues. CDR3 sequence (DNA): TGTGCCAGCAGCTTCTCGGGCAACGAGCAGTACTTC. Its translation: CASSFSGNEQYF.

This clonotype was observed a few times. V and J are TRBV30 and TRBJ2-1; D is unclear. CDR3 length: 11 amino acids. CDR1 and CDR2 from the germline V gene are GTSNPN and SVGIG (reference sequence). The germline V and J ends were trimmed by 2 bases and 11 bases, with 10 bases remaining between them. The CDR3 nucleotides read TGTGCCTGGAGTCGGACGACAAAGCAGTTCTTC. It translates to CAWSRTTKQFF.

This clonotype has ten or more counts. This rearrangement joins TRBV28 to TRBJ1-1, with D tentatively TRBD1 (6 bases). This CDR3 has 13 residues. V was pared by 7 bases and J by 8 bases, with 17 bases between. The germline gives CDR1 MDHEN, CDR2 SYDVKM. CDR3 region: CASIPTGLGEAFF. The CDR3 region has the DNA TGTGCCAGCATTCCCACAGGGCTCGGAGAAGCTTTCTTT.

As concerns this clonotype: A much larger clone is a single base away; this may be a read error. J is TRBJ2-2 and V is TRBV27; 14 nucleotides line up with TRBD2. The CDR3 covers 15 residues. The J segment lost 9 bases and the V segment lost 6 bases, leaving 6 bases of the junction unmatched. The germline CDR1 and CDR2 sequences are MNHEY and SMNVEV (reference sequence). Written as DNA, the CDR3 is TGTGCCAGCAGACCCGGGACTAGCGGGAGAAGGGAGCTGTTTTTT. Translating it yields CASRPGTSGRRELFF.

This clonotype was counted a few times. This chain joins TRBV13 and TRBJ1-2; 10 bases align to TRBD1. The germline CDR1 and CDR2 sequences are PRHDT and FYEKMQ (reference sequence). The CDR3 is 16 amino acids. J was trimmed by 4 bases and V by 0 bases; bases with no gene match: 5. CDR3 nucleotide sequence: TGTGCCAGCAGCTTAGGAGCCGGGACAGGGGTCTATGGCTACACCTTC. This sequence encodes CASSLGAGTGVYGYTF.

This clonotype was detected a few times. The J gene is TRBJ1-6, the V gene TRBV2; 7 nucleotides agree with TRBD1. Looked up from germline, CDR1 is SNHLY and CDR2 is FYNNEI. Trimming removed 7 bases from V and 7 bases from J; junction bases left unmatched: 4. This CDR3 has 13 amino acids. The CDR3 nucleotides read TGTGCCAGCACCGGGACAGAGAATTCACCCCTCCACTTT. This translates into CASTGTENSPLHF.

The genes are TRBV28 and TRBJ1-2; 8 nucleotides line up with TRBD1. Looked up from germline, CDR1 is MDHEN and CDR2 is SYDVKM. Trimming cost V 4 bases and J 0 bases; bases outside gene matches: 13. The length of the CDR3 is 18 residues. CDR3 protein: CASSSPLATGDTNYGYTF. In nucleotides, the CDR3 is TGTGCCAGCAGTTCGCCGTTAGCGACAGGGGATACTAACTATGGCTACACCTTC.

The rearrangement links TRBV6-1 to TRBJ2-5; TRBD2 matches 7 bases. Trimming took 0 bases from V and 7 from J; bases not matched to a gene: 17. Germline V CDR1 and CDR2: MNHNS, SASEGT. The CDR3 is 18 amino acids. CDR3 sequence: CASSEAVVGLARGGTQYF. DNA of the CDR3: TGTGCCAGCAGTGAAGCTGTCGTGGGGCTAGCGCGCGGGGGGACCCAGTACTTC.

This clonotype was observed many times. V gene TRBV30 combines with J gene TRBJ1-1; 9 bases map to TRBD1. From germline, CDR1 is GTSNPN and CDR2 SVGIG (reference sequence). J gave up 9 bases and V 3 bases, and 5 bases lay outside the gene matches. The CDR3 runs to 12 residues. The CDR3: CAWSEGTGQAFF. The CDR3 DNA reads as TGTGCCTGGAGCGAAGGGACAGGGCAAGCTTTCTTT.

This clonotype has just a few counts. The chain is built from TRBV18 and TRBJ2-5; tentative D call: TRBD2 (6 bases). This CDR3 contains 14 residues. Trimming left V 6 bases short and J 2 bases short, with 13 bases between. Germline V gene data show CDR1 as KGHSH and CDR2 as LQKENI. CDR3 sequence (DNA): TGTGCCAGCTCCCCTGACGCGGGACAAGAGACCCAGTACTTC. This encodes CASSPDAGQETQYF.

Only one count was recorded for this clonotype. The CDR3 DNA follows: TGTGCCAGCAGTTTATTTGGCGAGCAGTACTTC. Amino acid sequence: CASSLFGEQYF. The rearrangement joins TRBV28 to TRBJ2-7; D unresolved. Trimming cost V 1 base and J 6 bases, with 4 bases left between them. Germline V gene lookup returns CDR1 MDHEN and CDR2 SYDVKM. The CDR3 consists of 11 residues.

V is TRBV20-1 and J is TRBJ2-7, with TRBD2 as a possible D gene (6 bases). There are 14 residues in the CDR3. V was clipped by 3 bases and J by 3 bases, with 15 bases between them. Germline CDR1 reads DFQATT; CDR2 reads SNEGSKA (reference sequence). CDR3 sequence: CSARARATSYEQYF. The CDR3 coding sequence is TGCAGTGCTAGGGCCCGGGCGACTAGCTACGAGCAGTACTTC.

The chain employs TRBV18 and TRBJ1-5, with 7 positions matching TRBD1. The CDR3 runs to 15 residues. Germline V lookup: CDR1 KGHSH, CDR2 LQKENI. Germline trimming cut 2 bases from V and 4 bases from J; bases unmatched to any gene: 5. The CDR3 here is CASSPVSGGNQPQHF. As DNA, the CDR3 is TGTGCCAGCTCACCAGTATCAGGGGGAAATCAGCCCCAGCATTTT. Combining the CDR3 with reference TRBV18 and TRBJ1-5 gives the whole variable domain NAGVMQNPRHLVRRRGQEARLRCSPMKGHSHVYWYRQLPEEGLKFMVYLQKENIIDESGMPKERFSAEFPKEGPSILRIQQVVRGDSAAYFCASSPVSGGNQPQHFGDGTRLSIL.

This clonotype was detected a few times. This chain uses TRBV5-1 with TRBJ2-1, with TRBD1 matching over 9 bases. In germline, CDR1 is SGHRS, CDR2 YFSETQ. CDR3 length: 15 residues. With 1 base clipped from V and 8 bases from J, the junction kept 7 bases outside the gene matches. CDR3 nucleotide sequence: TGCGCCAGCAGCTTGCACCGGGACAGGGTCGATGAGCAGTTCTTC. Protein: CASSLHRDRVDEQFF.

CDR3 loop: CASSAEKAAYEQYF. The DNA of the CDR3 is TGTGCCAGCAGCGCGGAGAAAGCTGCCTACGAGCAGTACTTC. V usage is TRBV7-9 and J usage is TRBJ2-7; unclear D gene. Trimming pared 5 bases from V and 2 bases from J, leaving 13 bases between. The CDR3 has 14 residues. CDR1 and CDR2 from the germline V gene are SEHNR and FQNEAQ (reference sequence). Based on the CDR3 plus reference TRBV7-9 and TRBJ2-7, the full variable domain is DTGVSQNPRHKITKRGQNVTFRCDPISEHNRLYWYRQTLGQGPEFLTYFQNEAQLEKSRLLSDRFSAERPKGSFSTLEIQRTEQGDSAMYLCASSAEKAAYEQYFGPGTRLTVT.

The sample holds a few counts of this clonotype. The rearrangement uses TRBV28 and TRBJ2-7, with D perhaps matching TRBD2 (5 bases). The CDR3 contains 13 residues. The ends were cut back, 4 bases at V and 1 base at J, with 8 bases in the middle. CDR1 and CDR2 from the germline V gene are MDHEN and SYDVKM. CDR3 in DNA: TGTGCCAGCAGTTGGACTCGATCCTACGAGCAGTACTTC. This encodes CASSWTRSYEQYF.

For the CDR3, the DNA is TGTGCCAGCAGCCCCCCTAGGACCCAAGAGACCCAGTACTTC. This sequence encodes CASSPPRTQETQYF. This chain connects TRBV7-8 to TRBJ2-5; D remains ambiguous. Germline CDR1 is SGHVS and CDR2 is FQNEAQ. The length of the CDR3 is 14 residues. V dropped 5 bases and J dropped 1 base, with 11 bases sitting between them.

This clonotype was detected a few times. V and J are TRBV5-1 and TRBJ1-4; 8 bases agree with TRBD1. The CDR3 has 14 residues. The trim removed 3 bases at V and 2 bases at J, leaving 0 bases unmatched. Germline assignment: CDR1 SGHRS and CDR2 YFSETQ. This CDR3 is CASSSGGTNEKLFF. The CDR3 region has the DNA TGCGCCAGCAGCTCAGGGGGCACTAATGAAAAACTGTTTTTT.

This clonotype was observed a handful of times. This chain links TRBV7-9 with TRBJ1-2; D is uncertain. V was pared by 5 bases and J by 1 base, with 17 bases between. The CDR3 length is 16 residues. The germline V gene encodes CDR1 SEHNR and CDR2 FQNEAQ (reference sequence). The DNA of the CDR3 is TGTGCCAGCAGCCCCCCCCCTTACGGGGATAACTATGGCTACACCTTC. Amino acids: CASSPPPYGDNYGYTF.

The V and J genes are TRBV7-2 and TRBJ2-4; possible D gene TRBD2, 6 bases. This CDR3 has 14 amino acids. The germline V and J ends were trimmed by 1 base and 7 bases, with 11 bases remaining between them. Germline V lookup: CDR1 SGHTA, CDR2 FQGNSA. CDR3 sequence (DNA): TGTGCCAGCAGCTTAGTCGGGAGTGGGAACATTCAGTACTTC. Protein sequence: CASSLVGSGNIQYF.

This clonotype was recorded at least ten times. The chain carries TRBV4-1 and TRBJ1-1; the D gene is possibly TRBD1 (5 bases). The V end was cut by 4 bases, the J end by 4 bases, with 13 bases between. This CDR3 spans 14 amino acids. In germline, CDR1 is MGHRA, CDR2 YSYEKL. As DNA, the CDR3 is TGCGCCAGCAGCCCCAGGGAGGGTAGCACTGAAGCTTTCTTT. Translated: CASSPREGSTEAFF.

CDR3 coding DNA: TGTGCCAGCAGCTTCTCACGACCGGGACAGCAGCCCTACGAGCAGTACTTC. This sequence encodes CASSFSRPGQQPYEQYF. The V gene is TRBV7-9, the J gene TRBJ2-7; 7 bases line up with TRBD1. After removal of 3 bases from V and 2 bases from J, the junction contained 13 bases not matched to a gene. This CDR3 has 17 amino acids. CDR1 is SEHNR and CDR2 is FQNEAQ in the germline V gene (reference sequence).

There are many counts of this clonotype. The chain joins TRBV6-1 to TRBJ1-5, with 7 bases aligning to TRBD1. The CDR3 extends over 13 amino acids. V shed 7 bases, J shed 2 bases, and the junction held 2 bases outside the gene matches. CDR1 MNHNS and CDR2 SASEGT come from the germline V gene. CDR3 residues: CASNGQGNQPQHF. CDR3 DNA: TGTGCCAGCAACGGACAGGGCAATCAGCCCCAGCATTTT.

This clonotype was counted a few times. The chain is built from TRBV29-1 and TRBJ1-1; no clear D. V was clipped by 5 bases and J by 0 bases, with 13 bases between them. Germline V CDR1 and CDR2: SQVTM, ANQGSEA. This CDR3 spans 14 amino acids. The CDR3 protein is CSVTTGRLNTEAFF. The CDR3 bases are TGCAGCGTTACTACCGGACGACTGAACACTGAAGCTTTCTTT.

The J gene is TRBJ2-7, the V gene TRBV6-2 or TRBV6-3; D gene ambiguous. Germline loops: CDR1 MNHEY, CDR2 SVGEGT. This CDR3 is built from 14 residues. V dropped 0 bases and J dropped 4 bases, with 10 bases sitting between them. CDR3 bases: TGTGCCAGCAGTTACTCGGAACGGATATACGAGCAGTACTTC. Protein: CASSYSERIYEQYF.

This clonotype was seen only a few times. This chain joins TRBV20-1 and TRBJ2-3, with 12 nucleotides matching TRBD2. CDR3 length: 15 residues. Germline V gene lookup returns CDR1 DFQATT and CDR2 SNEGSKA (reference sequence). J lost 4 bases, V lost 5 bases, and 7 bases had no gene match. CDR3 in DNA: TGCAGTGCTTCGCCTAGCGGGAGGGCCGCAGATACGCAGTATTTT. Amino acid sequence: CSASPSGRAADTQYF.

This clonotype showed up many times. The chain has TRBV30 and TRBJ2-1; tentatively, D is TRBD2 (5 bases). Between the trimmed V and J ends, which lost 2 bases and 4 bases, there was a span of 15 bases. Germline V CDR1 and CDR2: GTSNPN, SVGIG (reference sequence). This CDR3 comprises 15 residues. The CDR3 sequence is CAWSFGDPHYNEQFF. The CDR3 DNA reads as TGTGCCTGGAGTTTCGGGGATCCCCATTACAATGAGCAGTTCTTC.

There are a few counts of this clonotype. The rearrangement links TRBV5-5 to TRBJ1-5, with 10 bases that match TRBD1. V was pared by 3 bases and J by 3 bases, with 9 bases of the junction left unmatched. Germline assignment: CDR1 SGHKS and CDR2 YYEKEE (reference sequence). CDR3 size: 17 residues. Here the CDR3 DNA reads TGTGCCAGCAGCTCCCTATTCGGGACAGGGGCCAATCAGCCCCAGCATTTT. Translation: CASSSLFGTGANQPQHF.